These 14 T cell receptor beta chains originate from one sample sequenced in a study of shared clonotypes between healthy human individuals. The method was immunoSEQ multiplex PCR; TCRdb's version includes in-frame clones alone and lacks a portion of them. The sample contains about 2.4 million clones, 90% to 95% of which appear only once. The sample consisted of naive CD4+ T cells from PBMCs. Sample subset: CD45RA+ positively selected. All receptors derive from a man between 18 and 29 years old in good health. Some clones in this sample may be carry-over from other donors' samples.

This chain connects TRBV23-1 to TRBJ2-7; the match to TRBD2 covers 10 bases. TRBV23-1 is noted as an ORF with a role that remains uncertain. V trimming: 4 bases; J trimming: 3 bases; junction bases outside the gene matches: 24. CDR3 size: 21 residues. CDR3 bases: TGCGCCAGCAGTCTTACCCCCGGGGGGACTAGCGCCCCGAACCTTTACTACGAGCAGTACTTC. Protein sequence: CASSLTPGGTSAPNLYYEQYF.

As regards this clone: The junction departs from the called germline gene at one end, perhaps through a read error. The CDR3 reads CASRLGPTEQFF. The CDR3 coding sequence is TGCGCCAGCAGATTGGGGCCAACTGAGCAGTTCTTC. The gene calls are TRBV5-1 and TRBJ2-1; possibly TRBD1 for D (5 bases). Germline V CDR1 and CDR2: SGHRS, YFSETQ. The CDR3 is 12 residues long.

The rearrangement joins TRBV5-1 to TRBJ2-6; D gene unclear. The germline CDR1 and CDR2 sequences are SGHRS and YFSETQ. V lost 2 bases and J 0 bases, leaving 9 bases between the germline ends. This CDR3 is built from 16 residues. The CDR3 bases are TGCGCCAGCAGCTTCAATCCGGACTCTGGGGCCAACGTCCTGACTTTC. Encoded protein: CASSFNPDSGANVLTF.

The chain employs TRBV5-4 and TRBJ2-1; D might be TRBD2 (6 bases). CDR3 length equals 14 residues. V was cut by 7 bases and J by 6 bases, with 17 bases left in between. CDR1 is SGHNT and CDR2 is YYREEE in the germline V gene (reference sequence). This chain's CDR3 is CASLGTPTGNEQFF. In DNA, the CDR3 is TGTGCCAGCCTCGGGACTCCCACGGGCAATGAGCAGTTCTTC.

The rearrangement joins TRBV6-5 to TRBJ1-4; 7 bases fit TRBD1. V lost 4 bases, J lost 5 bases, and 10 bases stayed unmatched. The CDR3 has 16 amino acids. Germline lookup yields CDR1 MNHEY and CDR2 SVGAGI. CDR3 sequence (DNA): TGTGCCAGCAGTTGGGCAGGGGGACCCCTAAATGAAAAACTGTTTTTT. The encoded protein is CASSWAGGPLNEKLFF.

The rearrangement joins TRBV12-5 to TRBJ2-2; 12 bases map to TRBD1. There are 18 residues in the CDR3. CDR1 is LGHNT and CDR2 is FRNRAP in the germline V gene. The V gene end was trimmed by 6 bases and the J gene end by 7 bases; junction bases not matched to a gene: 15. The CDR3 DNA reads as TGTGCTAGTGGCCCCGAGTGGGGACAGGGGGCCCATCACGGGGAGCTGTTTTTT. It is translated as CASGPEWGQGAHHGELFF.

This chain connects TRBV29-1 to TRBJ1-4, with 9 bases identical to TRBD1. V lost 5 bases and J lost 3; bases outside the gene matches: 4. CDR1 is SQVTM and CDR2 is ANQGSEA in the germline V gene. The CDR3 consists of 14 residues. In nucleotides, the CDR3 is TGCAGCGTTTTAACAGGGGGCCCTAATGAAAAACTGTTTTTT. Protein sequence: CSVLTGGPNEKLFF. The entire variable domain, with the rest obtained from reference TRBV29-1 and TRBJ1-4, is as follows: SAVISQKPSRDICQRGTSLTIQCQVDSQVTMMFWYRQQPGQSLTLIATANQGSEATYESGFVIDKFPISRPNLTFSTLTVSNMSPEDSSIYLCSVLTGGPNEKLFFGSGTQLSVL.

V is TRBV18 and J is TRBJ1-1, with D tentatively TRBD1 (5 bases). CDR1 KGHSH and CDR2 LQKENI come from the germline V gene. CDR3 size: 14 residues. V lost 1 base and J 4 bases, leaving 10 bases between the germline ends. The CDR3 sequence: CASSPLSQGTEAFF. DNA of the CDR3: TGTGCCAGCTCACCACTGTCTCAGGGCACTGAAGCTTTCTTT.

The CDR3 nucleotides read TGTGCCAGCAGATCCTCCGTAGCGGACGGCACAGATACGCAGTATTTT. As protein: CASRSSVADGTDTQYF. This sequence joins TRBV28 and TRBJ2-3, with a weak D call TRBD2 (6 bases). The V end was cut by 6 bases, the J end by 1 base, with 17 bases between. There are 16 residues in the CDR3. The V gene's germline CDR1 is MDHEN and CDR2 SYDVKM.

The rearrangement uses TRBV5-1 and TRBJ2-2; 14 bases line up with TRBD2. The ends lost 4 bases at V and 0 bases at J; junction bases unmatched: 8. The V gene's germline CDR1 is SGHRS and CDR2 YFSETQ. The CDR3 totals 19 residues. For the CDR3, the DNA is TGCGCCAGCAGCGGGCCGGGACTAGCGGGGGCGACGAACACCGGGGAGCTGTTTTTT. Its protein is CASSGPGLAGATNTGELFF.

CDR3 in DNA: TGTGCCAGCAGCGGTCAACTTCCACTGAGCGAGCAGTACTTC. Amino acid sequence: CASSGQLPLSEQYF. This chain connects TRBV28 to TRBJ2-7; no clear D. V gave up 6 bases and J gave up 6 bases, with 18 bases separating them. CDR3 size: 14 residues. The germline V gene has CDR1 MDHEN and CDR2 SYDVKM.

This rearrangement joins TRBV29-1 to TRBJ1-5; 8 nucleotides agree with TRBD1. The J segment lost 6 bases and the V segment lost 5 bases, leaving 6 bases of the junction unmatched. Germline CDR1 SQVTM, CDR2 ANQGSEA. The CDR3 consists of 13 residues. CDR3 nucleotides: TGCAGCGTTAGGGACAGGTCGGGTCAGCCCCAGCATTTT. This gives the protein CSVRDRSGQPQHF.

Regarding this clone: Distinct nucleotide sequences in the sample also encode this CDR3. V gene TRBV7-7 combines with J gene TRBJ2-3; D may be TRBD2 (6 bases). Trimming left V 5 bases short and J 5 bases short, with 14 bases between. The germline V gene has CDR1 SSHAT and CDR2 FNYEAQ (reference sequence). The CDR3 has 14 residues. CDR3 in DNA: TGTGCCAGCAGCCCCGGGACTTCAGGAGATACGCAGTATTTT. Its protein is CASSPGTSGDTQYF.

The CDR3 loop is CATTSRDPSTDTQYF. The CDR3 DNA follows: TGTGCCACCACCAGCCGGGACCCCTCCACGGATACGCAGTATTTT. This chain links TRBV10-3 with TRBJ2-3, with D perhaps given as TRBD1 or TRBD2 (5 bases each). The V end was cut by 10 bases, the J end by 6 bases, with 23 bases between. In germline, CDR1 is ENHRY, CDR2 SYGVKD. The CDR3 contains 15 residues.